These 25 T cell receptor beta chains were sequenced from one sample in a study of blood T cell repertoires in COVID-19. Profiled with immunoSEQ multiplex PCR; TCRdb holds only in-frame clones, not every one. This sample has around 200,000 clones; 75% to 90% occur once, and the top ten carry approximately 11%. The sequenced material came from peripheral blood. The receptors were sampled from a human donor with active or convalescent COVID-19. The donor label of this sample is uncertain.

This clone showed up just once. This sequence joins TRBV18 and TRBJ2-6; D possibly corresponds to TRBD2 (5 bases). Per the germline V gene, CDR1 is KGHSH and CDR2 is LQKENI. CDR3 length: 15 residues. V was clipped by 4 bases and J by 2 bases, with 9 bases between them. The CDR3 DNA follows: TGTGCCAGCTCACAACGGGGAGCTGGGGCCAACGTCCTGACTTTC. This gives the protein CASSQRGAGANVLTF.

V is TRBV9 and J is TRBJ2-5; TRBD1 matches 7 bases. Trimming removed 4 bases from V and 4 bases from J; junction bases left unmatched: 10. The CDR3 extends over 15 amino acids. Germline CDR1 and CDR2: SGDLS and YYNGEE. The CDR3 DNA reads TGTGCCAGCAGCAATACAGGGGTTTGGCGAGAGACCCAGTACTTC. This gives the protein CASSNTGVWRETQYF.

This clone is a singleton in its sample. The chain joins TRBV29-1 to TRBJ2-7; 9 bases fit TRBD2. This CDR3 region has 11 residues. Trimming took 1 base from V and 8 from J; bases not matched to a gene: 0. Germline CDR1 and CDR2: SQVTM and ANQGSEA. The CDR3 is CSVEASGKQYF. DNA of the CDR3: TGCAGCGTTGAAGCTAGCGGGAAGCAGTACTTC.

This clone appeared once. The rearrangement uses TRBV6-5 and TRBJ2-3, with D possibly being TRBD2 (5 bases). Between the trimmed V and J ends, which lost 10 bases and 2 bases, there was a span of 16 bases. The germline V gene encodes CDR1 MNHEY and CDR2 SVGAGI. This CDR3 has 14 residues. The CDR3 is CATREGSPTDTQYF. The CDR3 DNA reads TGTGCCACCCGGGAAGGGAGTCCCACAGATACGCAGTATTTT.

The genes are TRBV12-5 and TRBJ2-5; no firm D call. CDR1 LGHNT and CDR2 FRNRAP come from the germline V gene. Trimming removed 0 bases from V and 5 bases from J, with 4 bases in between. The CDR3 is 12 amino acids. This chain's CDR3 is CASGLVLETQYF. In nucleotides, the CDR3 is TGTGCTAGTGGTTTGGTACTGGAGACCCAGTACTTC.

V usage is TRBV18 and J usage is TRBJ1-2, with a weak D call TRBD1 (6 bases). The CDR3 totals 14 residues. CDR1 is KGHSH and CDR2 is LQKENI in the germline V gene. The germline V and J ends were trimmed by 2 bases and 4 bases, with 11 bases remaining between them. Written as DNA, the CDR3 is TGTGCCAGCTCACCAGCAGGGGACGGCTATGGCTACACCTTC. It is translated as CASSPAGDGYGYTF.

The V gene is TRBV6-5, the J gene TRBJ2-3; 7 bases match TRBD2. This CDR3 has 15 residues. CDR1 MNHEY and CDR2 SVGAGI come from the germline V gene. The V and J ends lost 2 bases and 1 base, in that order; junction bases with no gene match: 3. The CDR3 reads CASSYGAGRTDTQYF. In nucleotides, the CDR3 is TGTGCCAGCAGTTACGGAGCGGGGCGCACAGATACGCAGTATTTT.

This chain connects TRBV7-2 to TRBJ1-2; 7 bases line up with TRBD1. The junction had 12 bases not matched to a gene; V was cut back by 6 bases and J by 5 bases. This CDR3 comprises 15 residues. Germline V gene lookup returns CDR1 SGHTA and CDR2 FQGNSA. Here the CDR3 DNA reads TGTGCCAGCAGTCTTCGACAGGGAGGAACATATGGCTACACCTTC. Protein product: CASSLRQGGTYGYTF.

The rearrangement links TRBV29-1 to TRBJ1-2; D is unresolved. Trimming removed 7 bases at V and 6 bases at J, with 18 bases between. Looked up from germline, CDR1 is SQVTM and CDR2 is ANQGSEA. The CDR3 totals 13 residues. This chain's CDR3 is CSAEEGGVDGYTF. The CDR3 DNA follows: TGCAGCGCCGAAGAGGGCGGGGTGGATGGCTACACCTTC.

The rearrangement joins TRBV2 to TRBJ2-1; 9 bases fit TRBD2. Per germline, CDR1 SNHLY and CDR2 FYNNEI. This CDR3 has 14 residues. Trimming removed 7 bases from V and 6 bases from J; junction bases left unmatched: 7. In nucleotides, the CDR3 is TGTGCCAGCACTCCTCAGCGGGAGGCCAATGAGCAGTTCTTC. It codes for CASTPQREANEQFF.

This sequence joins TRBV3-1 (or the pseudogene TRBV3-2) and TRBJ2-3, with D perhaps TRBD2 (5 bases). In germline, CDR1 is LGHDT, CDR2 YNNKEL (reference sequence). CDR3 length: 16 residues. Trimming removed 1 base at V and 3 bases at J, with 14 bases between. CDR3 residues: CASSQVTGGRTDTQYF. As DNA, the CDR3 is TGTGCCAGCAGCCAAGTGACTGGAGGTCGAACAGATACGCAGTATTTT.

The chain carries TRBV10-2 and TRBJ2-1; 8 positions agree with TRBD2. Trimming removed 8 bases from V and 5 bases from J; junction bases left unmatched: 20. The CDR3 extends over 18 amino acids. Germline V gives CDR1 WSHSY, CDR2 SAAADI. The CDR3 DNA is TGCGCCAGCCGCCGGTGGCGGGAGGCCATTTTAAAGCACAATGAGCAGTTCTTC. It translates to CASRRWREAILKHNEQFF.

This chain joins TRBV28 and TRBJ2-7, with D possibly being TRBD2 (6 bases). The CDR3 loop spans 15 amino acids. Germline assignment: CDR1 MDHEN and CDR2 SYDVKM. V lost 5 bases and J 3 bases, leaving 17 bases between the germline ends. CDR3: CASSNRDFPLYEQYF. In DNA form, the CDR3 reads TGTGCCAGCAGTAACCGGGACTTCCCCCTCTACGAGCAGTACTTC.

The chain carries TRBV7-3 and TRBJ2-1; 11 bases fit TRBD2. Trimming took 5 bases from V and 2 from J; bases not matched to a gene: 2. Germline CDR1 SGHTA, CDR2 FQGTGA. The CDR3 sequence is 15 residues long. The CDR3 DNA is TGTGCCAGCAGCCCGACTAGCGGGGCCTACAATGAGCAGTTCTTC. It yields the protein CASSPTSGAYNEQFF.

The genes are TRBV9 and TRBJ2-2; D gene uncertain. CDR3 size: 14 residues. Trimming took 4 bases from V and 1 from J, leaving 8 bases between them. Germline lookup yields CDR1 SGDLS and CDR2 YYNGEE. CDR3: CASSPGWNTGELFF. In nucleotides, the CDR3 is TGTGCCAGCAGCCCCGGGTGGAACACCGGGGAGCTGTTTTTT.

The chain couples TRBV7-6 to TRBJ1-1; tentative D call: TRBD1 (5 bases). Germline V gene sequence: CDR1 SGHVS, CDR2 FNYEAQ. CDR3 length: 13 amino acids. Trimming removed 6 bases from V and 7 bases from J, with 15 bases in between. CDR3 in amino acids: CASSPSTGVEAFF. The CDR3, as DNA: TGTGCCAGCAGTCCATCAACGGGGGTTGAAGCTTTCTTT.

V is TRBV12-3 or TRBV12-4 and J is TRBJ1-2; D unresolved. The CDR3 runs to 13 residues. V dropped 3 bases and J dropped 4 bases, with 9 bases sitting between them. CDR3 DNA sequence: TGTGCCAGCAGTTTCCGGGGAAGCTATGGCTACACCTTC. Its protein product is CASSFRGSYGYTF.

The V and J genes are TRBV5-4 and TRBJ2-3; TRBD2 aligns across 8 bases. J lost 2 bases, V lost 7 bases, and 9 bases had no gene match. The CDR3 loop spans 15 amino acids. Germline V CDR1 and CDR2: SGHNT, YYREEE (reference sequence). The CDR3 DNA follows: TGTGCCAGCGGAAAGAGCGGGGGTCTCACAGATACGCAGTATTTT. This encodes CASGKSGGLTDTQYF.

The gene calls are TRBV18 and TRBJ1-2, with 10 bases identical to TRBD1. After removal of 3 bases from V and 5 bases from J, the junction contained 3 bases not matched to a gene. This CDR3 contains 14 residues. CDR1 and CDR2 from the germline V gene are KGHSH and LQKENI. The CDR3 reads CASSPRDRGYGYTF. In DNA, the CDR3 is TGTGCCAGCTCACCGAGGGACAGGGGATATGGCTACACCTTC.

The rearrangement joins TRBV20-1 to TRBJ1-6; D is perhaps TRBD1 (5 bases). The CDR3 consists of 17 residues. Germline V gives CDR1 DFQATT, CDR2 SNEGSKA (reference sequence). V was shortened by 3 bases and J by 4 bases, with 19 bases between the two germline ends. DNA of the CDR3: TGCAGTGCTAGTAAAATATGGGGCGCGGAGTATAATTCACCCCTCCACTTT. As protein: CSASKIWGAEYNSPLHF.

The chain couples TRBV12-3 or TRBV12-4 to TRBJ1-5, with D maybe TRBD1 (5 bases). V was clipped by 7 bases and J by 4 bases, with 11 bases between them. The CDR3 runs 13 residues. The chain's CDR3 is CASNWDSNQPQHF. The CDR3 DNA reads TGTGCCAGCAACTGGGACTCAAATCAGCCCCAGCATTTT.

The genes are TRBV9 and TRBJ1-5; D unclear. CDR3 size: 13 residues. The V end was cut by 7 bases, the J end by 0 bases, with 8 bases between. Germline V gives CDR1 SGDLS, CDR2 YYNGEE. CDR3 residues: CASAENSNQPQHF. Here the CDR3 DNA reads TGTGCCAGCGCGGAGAATAGCAATCAGCCCCAGCATTTT.

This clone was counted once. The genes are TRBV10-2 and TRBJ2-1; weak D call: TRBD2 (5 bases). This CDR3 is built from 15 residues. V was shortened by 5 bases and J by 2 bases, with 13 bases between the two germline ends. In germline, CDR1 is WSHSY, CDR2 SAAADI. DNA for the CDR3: TGCGCCAGCAGTTCACTAGTTAGGCCCTACAATGAGCAGTTCTTC. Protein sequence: CASSSLVRPYNEQFF.

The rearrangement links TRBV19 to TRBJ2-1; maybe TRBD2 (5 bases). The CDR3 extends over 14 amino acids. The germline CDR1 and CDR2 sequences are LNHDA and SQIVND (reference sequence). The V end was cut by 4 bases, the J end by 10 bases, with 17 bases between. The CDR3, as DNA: TGTGCCAGTAGTACCCGAGCGGAGTCGTGGGAGCAGTTCTTC. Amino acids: CASSTRAESWEQFF. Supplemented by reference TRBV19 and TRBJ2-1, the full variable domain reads DGGITQSPKYLFRKEGQNVTLSCEQNLNHDAMYWYRQDPGQGLRLIYYSQIVNDFQKGDIAEGYSVSREKKESFPLTVTSAQKNPTAFYLCASSTRAESWEQFFGPGTRLTVL.

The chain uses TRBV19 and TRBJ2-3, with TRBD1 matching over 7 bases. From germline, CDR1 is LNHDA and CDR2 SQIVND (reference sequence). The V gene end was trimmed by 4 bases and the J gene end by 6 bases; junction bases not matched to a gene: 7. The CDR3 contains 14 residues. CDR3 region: CASSTTGPPDTQYF. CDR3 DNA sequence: TGTGCCAGTAGTACGACAGGGCCTCCCGATACGCAGTATTTT.